A selection of T cell receptor beta chains follows, all from one sample in a study of regulatory T cells in long-lasting Graves disease. Via MiXCR, TCRdb re-called the multiplex PCR reads, giving one row per CDR3 protein. In the table there are 300,000 to 400,000 distinct CDR3 sequences, about a sixth of which are singletons. Separately, the same data were catalogued under a study of T cells in Graves' hyperthyroidism and ophthalmopathy.

The sample in question was peripheral blood mononuclear cells (PBMCs), obtained at new diagnosis, from a patient treated with antithyroid drugs. The receptors come from a man in his forties or fifties with Graves disease. Each CDR3 is given with its conserved first and last residue. D genes are given only for firm matches. Rows give clone size only sometimes, using once, few, many, or a class for an expanded clone.

TRBV18,few,15,TRBJ1-3,NA,TGTGCCAGCTCACCACCTTCAGGGGCCGGAAACACCATATATTTT,CASSPPSGAGNTIYF
TRBV20-1,many,11,TRBJ2-1,NA,TGCAGTGCTACCGGGGTGAAGGAGAGCGTCTTC,CSATGVKESVF
TRBV2,many,14,TRBJ1-1,TRBD1,TGTGCCAGCAGGGAGACAGGGGGCGGGACTGAAGCTTTCTTT,CASRETGGGTEAFF
TRBV7-9,NA,18,TRBJ2-6,TRBD1,TGTGCCAGCAGCCCCGGGCCGACAGGGGGCTCTGGGGCCAACGTCCTGACTTTC,CASSPGPTGGSGANVLTF
TRBV6-2/TRBV6-3,few,15,TRBJ2-1,TRBD1,TGTGCCAGCAGGCCCGGGACAGGGGTTACGAATGAGCAGTTCTTC,CASRPGTGVTNEQFF
TRBV2,many,14,TRBJ2-4,NA,TGTGCCAGCAGTATGGTCCCCCCGGGGGACATTCAGTACTTC,CASSMVPPGDIQYF
TRBV18,many,16,TRBJ2-5,TRBD2,TGTGCCAGCTCGCCGGGACTACTCGCCTTCCAAGAGACCCAGTACTTC,CASSPGLLAFQETQYF
TRBV7-2,many,13,TRBJ2-1,TRBD2,TGTGCCAGTAGGACTAGCGGATACAATGAGCAGTTCTTC,CASRTSGYNEQFF
TRBV18,many,17,TRBJ2-5,NA,TGTGCCAGCTCACCTCCATGGACAGAGACAAACCAAGAGACCCAGTACTTC,CASSPPWTETNQETQYF
TRBV6-2/TRBV6-3,NA,14,TRBJ2-5,NA,TGTGCCAGCAGTTACTCGGTCAATTTCGAGACCCAGTACTTC,CASSYSVNFETQYF
TRBV24-1,NA,16,TRBJ2-2,NA,TGTGCCACCAGTGACCGAACGGAGAGGAACACCGGGGAGCTGTTTTTT,CATSDRTERNTGELFF
TRBV20-1,NA,14,TRBJ1-5,NA,TGCAGTGCTAGAGGCGACAGTAGCAATCAGCCCCAGCATTTT,CSARGDSSNQPQHF
TRBV5-6,NA,15,TRBJ2-3,TRBD1,TGTGCCAGCAGCTTCAGACAGGGGTACACAGATACGCAGTATTTT,CASSFRQGYTDTQYF
TRBV3-1,many,15,TRBJ2-7,NA,TGTGCCAGCAGCCAAGGGGCGCGAGGGGGCTACGAGCAGTACTTC,CASSQGARGGYEQYF
TRBV28,NA,16,TRBJ2-1,NA,TGTGCCAGCAGACGCCCGGACGGGGTCAGCTACAATGAGCAGTTCTTC,CASRRPDGVSYNEQFF
TRBV4-2,NA,16,TRBJ1-5,TRBD1,TGTGCCAGCAGCCAAGATTACAGGGGCAGCCGGCAGCCCCAGCATTTT,CASSQDYRGSRQPQHF
TRBV6-2/TRBV6-3,few,12,TRBJ2-1,NA,TGTGCCAGCAGAAGCCGAAACAATGAGCAGTTCTTC,CASRSRNNEQFF
TRBV9,many,12,TRBJ1-2,TRBD1,TGTGCCAGCAGGGACAGGGCGCGGGGCTACACCTTC,CASRDRARGYTF
TRBV12-3/TRBV12-4,few,16,TRBJ2-2,TRBD2,TGTGCCAGCAGTAGCGGGGTAGCGGGGGTGAACGGGGAGCTGTTTTTT,CASSSGVAGVNGELFF
TRBV24-1,NA,15,TRBJ1-5,TRBD1,TGTGCCACCAGTGCTGGACAGGGCCTCAATCAGCCCCAGCATTTT,CATSAGQGLNQPQHF
TRBV29-1,many,14,TRBJ2-1,TRBD1,TGCAGCGTGCCGGGACAGGGGCCCAGAAATGAGCAGTTCTTC,CSVPGQGPRNEQFF
TRBV10-3,few,13,TRBJ2-5,TRBD1,TGTGCCATCCGGCCAGGGGGCCAAGAGACCCAGTACTTC,CAIRPGGQETQYF
TRBV2,many,15,TRBJ2-3,TRBD2,TGTGCCAGCGGACCAACTAGCGGGGGTGGTGATACGCAGTATTTT,CASGPTSGGGDTQYF
TRBV12-5,many,15,TRBJ1-1,NA,TGTGCTAGTGGAAATACGGGACTCCCGAACACTGAAGCTTTCTTT,CASGNTGLPNTEAFF